This T cell receptor beta chain was sequenced for a study of T cells expressing NK-cell markers. Study information: TCR beta repertoires came from sorted CD3+CD56+NKG2C+, CD3+CD56+NKG2C- and CD3+CD56-NKG2C+ T cells. The eight sequenced donors comprised seven who were HCMV-seropositive and one who was seronegative.

Reanalyzing the 5' RACE reads, TCRdb keeps one entry per CDR3 protein, without DNA. Its table lists about half a million distinct CDR3 sequences. As to this clonotype: Antigen: not known.

General observations from the study: Dominant NKG2C+ clonotypes in roughly six donors made up about 1.0-7.0% of CD8+ T cells.

CDR1 is KGHDR, CDR2 SFDVKD, per germline. The CDR3 is 16 amino acids. This rearrangement joins TRBV24-1 to TRBJ2-1; as DNA is missing, the TRBD2 call by TCRdb cannot be tested. The clonotype originates from a woman in her forties or fifties in good health. The sequencing sample was made of blood T cells: a sorted CD56 or NKG2C T cell subset, CD4+ or CD8+ T cells, or bulk PBMC T cells (not recorded which). Here the CDR3 reads CATSETGTSGRIGQFF.